The source of this T cell receptor beta chain is a study of T cells in Graves' hyperthyroidism and ophthalmopathy. The V end was cut by 1 base, the J end by 3 bases, with 13 bases between. CDR1 is SGHRS, CDR2 YFSETQ, per germline. The CDR3 runs to 15 residues. Researchers amplified the TCR beta CDR3 regions from RNA transcripts. First-round RT-PCR with HTBI primers amplified the TCR CDR3 region. TCRdb itself ran the multiplex PCR reads through MiXCR, one entry per CDR3 protein. This table holds 350,000 to 400,000 distinct CDR3 sequences, about 18% found once. Ten or more counts support this clonotype. The sequenced material came from blood. V is TRBV5-1 and J is TRBJ1-1; D is perhaps TRBD1 (6 bases). The sequence derives from a woman aged 18 to 35 with Graves' hyperthyroidism. The CDR3 DNA is TGCGCCAGCAGCTTGAGTCAGGGGCGAGACACTGAAGCTTTCTTT. Translated, it gives CASSLSQGRDTEAFF.